These 17 T cell receptor beta chains came from one sample sequenced in a study of blood T cells in healthy people across ages. It was with a sample-barcoded 5' primer and a J-beta primer mix that a second PCR of about 6 to 12 cycles was run. TCRdb reprocessed the 5' RACE reads via MiXCR and lists one record per CDR3 protein. Among around 990,000 distinct CDR3 sequences, roughly two fifths were seen once, and the ten largest hold about an eighth. Specimen: blood. The source is a man younger than 35 in good health.

This clonotype was counted between two and nine times. This rearrangement joins TRBV4-2 to TRBJ1-2; no clear D gene. V was clipped by 7 bases and J by 7 bases, with 13 bases between them. Germline CDR1 reads LGHNA; CDR2 reads YNFKEQ. This CDR3 is built from 12 residues. The CDR3 nucleotides are TGTGCCAGCACCTTCGAGGGTGGTGGCTACACCTTC. The encoded protein is CASTFEGGGYTF.

The rearrangement uses TRBV10-3 and TRBJ1-1; 7 bases agree with TRBD1. The CDR3 is 14 amino acids. With 4 bases clipped from V and 1 base from J, the junction kept 3 bases outside the gene matches. Looked up from germline, CDR1 is ENHRY and CDR2 is SYGVKD. The CDR3 sequence: CAISADRANTEAFF. Written as DNA, the CDR3 is TGTGCCATCAGTGCAGACAGGGCGAACACTGAAGCTTTCTTT.

This chain joins TRBV27 and TRBJ1-2; D is ambiguous. The CDR3 sequence is 15 residues long. V lost 5 bases and J 6 bases, leaving 19 bases between the germline ends. CDR1 and CDR2 (germline): MNHEY, SMNVEV (reference sequence). The CDR3 DNA sequence: TGTGCCAGCAGTCCGTCGGGCCTCCCGAGGAATGGCTACACCTTC. Its translation is CASSPSGLPRNGYTF.

This clonotype turned up a few times. The V and J genes are TRBV12-3 or TRBV12-4 and TRBJ2-1; 11 bases are a match to TRBD2. Trimming at V came to 3 bases and at J to 0 bases, leaving 4 bases not matched to a gene. The CDR3 consists of 17 residues. This CDR3 is CASSFPSGGSSYNEQFF. The CDR3 DNA is TGTGCCAGCAGTTTCCCTAGCGGGGGGTCCTCCTACAATGAGCAGTTCTTC.

This clonotype was recorded at least ten times. The rearrangement joins TRBV4-3 to TRBJ2-7; D gene uncertain. The V and J ends lost 1 base and 1 base respectively, with 11 bases between them. This CDR3 comprises 15 residues. Germline CDR1 LGHNA, CDR2 YSLEER. CDR3 DNA: TGCGCCAGCAGCCAAGCGACGGACGCATCCTACGAGCAGTACTTC. Protein sequence: CASSQATDASYEQYF.

The rearrangement links TRBV12-3 or TRBV12-4 to TRBJ2-5; 8 bases are a match to TRBD2. Trimming took 3 bases from V and 5 from J; bases not matched to a gene: 8. This CDR3 is built from 15 residues. For the CDR3, the DNA is TGTGCCAGCAGTTTCAGCCGGGGGGGCAGGGAGACCCAGTACTTC. Protein sequence: CASSFSRGGRETQYF.

The chain combines TRBV5-1 with TRBJ2-4; 12 positions agree with TRBD1. Germline V lookup: CDR1 SGHRS, CDR2 YFSETQ. This CDR3 region has 16 residues. The trim removed 4 bases at V and 2 bases at J, leaving 4 bases unmatched. The CDR3 nucleotides are TGCGCCAGCAGCGGGGGACAGGGGGCGTCCAAAAACATTCAGTACTTC. It translates to CASSGGQGASKNIQYF.

This chain joins TRBV7-2 and TRBJ2-7; the match to TRBD2 covers 14 bases. The germline V gene encodes CDR1 SGHTA and CDR2 FQGNSA. V lost 3 bases and J lost 2; bases outside the gene matches: 6. CDR3 size: 17 residues. The CDR3 coding sequence is TGTGCCAGCAGCTTTCGGACTAGCGGGGGGTTTACCTACGAGCAGTACTTC. Encoded protein: CASSFRTSGGFTYEQYF.

In its sample, this clonotype was seen a few times. A read error may account for a junction end that differs from germline. V and J are TRBV2 and TRBJ1-5, with D hard to call. Germline CDR1 and CDR2: SNHLY and FYNNEI. The CDR3 contains 14 residues. The CDR3 loop is CASSALFSTQPQHF. The CDR3 DNA sequence: TGTGCCAGCAGTGCCCTTTTTAGCACTCAGCCCCAGCATTTT.

The chain is built from TRBV12-3 or TRBV12-4 and TRBJ2-3, with D perhaps TRBD1 (5 bases). This CDR3 spans 15 amino acids. V lost 6 bases and J 3 bases, leaving 16 bases between the germline ends. The CDR3 DNA reads as TGTGCCAGCAGGCCTGGGGCAGCAGAGACAGATACGCAGTATTTT. Protein product: CASRPGAAETDTQYF.

The J gene is TRBJ1-1, the V gene TRBV4-1; D gene unclear. Germline V gene lookup returns CDR1 MGHRA and CDR2 YSYEKL. This CDR3 comprises 14 residues. Deletions cut 3 bases from V and 7 bases from J, with 15 bases between. As DNA, the CDR3 is TGCGCCAGCAGCCAGACGGACCCGGGCTATGAAGCTTTCTTT. Its translation: CASSQTDPGYEAFF.

The chain recombines TRBV5-1 with TRBJ1-1; D perhaps matches TRBD1 (6 bases). CDR3 length: 16 residues. Germline assignment: CDR1 SGHRS and CDR2 YFSETQ. Trimming took off 2 bases at V and 0 bases at J, with 14 bases between the two ends. DNA for the CDR3: TGCGCCAGCAGCTTCGACGGGGGCGTTATGAACACTGAAGCTTTCTTT. This sequence encodes CASSFDGGVMNTEAFF.

This clonotype has only a few counts. V gene TRBV7-2 combines with J gene TRBJ2-7; 10 bases fit TRBD1. Per the germline V gene, CDR1 is SGHTA and CDR2 is FQGNSA. V was pared by 1 base and J by 2 bases, with 5 bases of the junction left unmatched. CDR3 length equals 16 residues. CDR3 loop: CASSLEIGTGAYEQYF. As DNA, the CDR3 is TGTGCCAGCAGCTTAGAAATAGGGACAGGGGCCTACGAGCAGTACTTC. Drawing the rest from reference TRBV7-2 and TRBJ2-7, the complete variable domain is GAGVSQSPSNKVTEKGKDVELRCDPISGHTALYWYRQSLGQGLEFLIYFQGNSAPDKSGLPSDRFSAERTGGSVSTLTIQRTQQEDSAVYLCASSLEIGTGAYEQYFGPGTRLTVT.

This clonotype was counted between two and nine times. The genes are TRBV7-2 and TRBJ1-4; TRBD1 aligns across 7 bases. The CDR3 extends over 14 amino acids. From germline, CDR1 is SGHTA and CDR2 FQGNSA. V shed 3 bases, J shed 6 bases, and the junction held 4 bases outside the gene matches. The CDR3 loop is CASSLAGQYEKLFF. Here the CDR3 DNA reads TGTGCCAGCAGCTTGGCGGGACAGTATGAAAAACTGTTTTTT.

This clonotype has only a few counts. This sequence joins TRBV20-1 and TRBJ2-3, with 9 bases fitting TRBD2. V shed 3 bases and J 0 bases; nucleotides not matched to a gene: 4. Germline CDR1 is DFQATT and CDR2 is SNEGSKA (reference sequence). The CDR3 covers 15 residues. The CDR3, as DNA: TGCAGTGCTAGGGGGACTAGCTCTAGCACAGATACGCAGTATTTT. It encodes CSARGTSSSTDTQYF.

With regard to this clonotype: One end of the junction does not line up with germline, which may come from a read error. This chain uses TRBV7-7 with TRBJ2-3; D uncertain. This CDR3 contains 15 residues. CDR1 and CDR2 from the germline V gene are SSHAT and FNYEAQ (reference sequence). DNA for the CDR3: TGTGCTAGCAGCCCGACGCGTCTGTCCGCAGATACGCAGTATTTT. It is translated as CASSPTRLSADTQYF.

The chain combines TRBV18 with TRBJ1-1, with D perhaps matching TRBD1 (6 bases). V was cut by 5 bases and J by 0 bases, with 10 bases left in between. This CDR3 has 14 amino acids. Germline CDR1 and CDR2: KGHSH and LQKENI. DNA for the CDR3: TGTGCCAGCTCAGGACAGAGCATGAACACTGAAGCTTTCTTT. Protein product: CASSGQSMNTEAFF.